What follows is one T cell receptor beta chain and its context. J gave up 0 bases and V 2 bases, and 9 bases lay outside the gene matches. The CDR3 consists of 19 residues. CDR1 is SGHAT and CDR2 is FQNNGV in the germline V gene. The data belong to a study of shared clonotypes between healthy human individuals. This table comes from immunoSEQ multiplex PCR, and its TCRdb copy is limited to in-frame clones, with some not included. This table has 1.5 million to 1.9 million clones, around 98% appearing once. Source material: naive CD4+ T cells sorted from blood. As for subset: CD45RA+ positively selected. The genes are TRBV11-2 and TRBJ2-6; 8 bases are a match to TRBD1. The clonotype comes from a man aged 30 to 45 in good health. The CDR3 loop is CASSLKSGQGSSGANVLTF. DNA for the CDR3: TGTGCCAGCAGCTTAAAATCAGGACAGGGCAGCTCTGGGGCCAACGTCCTGACTTTC.